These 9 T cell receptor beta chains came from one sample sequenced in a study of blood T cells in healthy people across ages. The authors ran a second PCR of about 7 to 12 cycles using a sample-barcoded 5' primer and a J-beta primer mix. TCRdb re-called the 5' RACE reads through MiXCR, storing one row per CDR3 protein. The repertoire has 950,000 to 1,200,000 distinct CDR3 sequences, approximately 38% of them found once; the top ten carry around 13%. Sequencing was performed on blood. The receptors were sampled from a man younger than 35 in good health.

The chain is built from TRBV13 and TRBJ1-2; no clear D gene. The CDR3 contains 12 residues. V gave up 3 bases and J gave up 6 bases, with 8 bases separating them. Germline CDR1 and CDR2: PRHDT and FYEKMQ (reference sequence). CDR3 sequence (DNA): TGTGCCAGCAGCTTCGTTCCGGATGGCTACACCTTC. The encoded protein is CASSFVPDGYTF. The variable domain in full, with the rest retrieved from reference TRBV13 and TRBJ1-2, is AAGVIQSPRHLIKEKRETATLKCYPIPRHDTVYWYQQGPGQDPQFLISFYEKMQSDKGSIPDRFSAQQFSDYHSELNMSSLELGDSALYFCASSFVPDGYTFGSGTRLTVV.

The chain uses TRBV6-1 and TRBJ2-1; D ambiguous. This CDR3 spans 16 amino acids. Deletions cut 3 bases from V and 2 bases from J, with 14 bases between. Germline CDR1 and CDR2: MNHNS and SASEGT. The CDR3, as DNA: TGTGCCAGCAGTGACGACTTGCCTCGGCCCTACAATGAGCAGTTCTTC. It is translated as CASSDDLPRPYNEQFF.

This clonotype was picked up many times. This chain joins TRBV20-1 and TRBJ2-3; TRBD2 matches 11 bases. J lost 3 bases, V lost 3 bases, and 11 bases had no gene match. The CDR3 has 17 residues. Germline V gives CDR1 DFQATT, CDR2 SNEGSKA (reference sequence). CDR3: CSASPPLAGAGTDTQYF. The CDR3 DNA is TGCAGTGCTAGCCCCCCACTAGCGGGGGCCGGTACAGATACGCAGTATTTT.

DNA for the CDR3: TGTGCCAGCAGCTTATTAGCAGGACCAGCGGGGTCGCAGTATTTT. As protein: CASSLLAGPAGSQYF. The chain recombines TRBV7-2 with TRBJ2-3; 7 bases map to TRBD2. This CDR3 contains 15 residues. Germline loops: CDR1 SGHTA, CDR2 FQGNSA. V lost 2 bases to trimming and J lost 10 bases; unmatched junction nucleotides: 12.

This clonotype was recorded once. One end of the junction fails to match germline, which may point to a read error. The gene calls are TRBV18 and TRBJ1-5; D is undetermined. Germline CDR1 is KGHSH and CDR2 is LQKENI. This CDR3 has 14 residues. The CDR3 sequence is CASSPTDSDQPQHF. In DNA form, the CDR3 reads TGTGCCAGCTCACCAACGGATAGCGATCAGCCCCAGCATTTT.

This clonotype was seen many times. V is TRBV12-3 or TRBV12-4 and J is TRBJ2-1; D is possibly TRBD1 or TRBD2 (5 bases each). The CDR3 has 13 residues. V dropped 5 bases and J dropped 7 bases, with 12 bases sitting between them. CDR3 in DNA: TGTGCCAGCAGTGGGGACCAGAGGAATGAGCAGTTCTTC. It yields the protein CASSGDQRNEQFF.

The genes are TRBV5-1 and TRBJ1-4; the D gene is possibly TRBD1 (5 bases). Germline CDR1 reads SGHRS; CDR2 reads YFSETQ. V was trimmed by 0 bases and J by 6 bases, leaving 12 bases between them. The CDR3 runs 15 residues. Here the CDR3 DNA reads TGCGCCAGCAGCTTGGACGGGACTGGAGATGAAAAACTGTTTTTT. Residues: CASSLDGTGDEKLFF. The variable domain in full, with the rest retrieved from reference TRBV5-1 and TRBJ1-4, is KAGVTQTPRYLIKTRGQQVTLSCSPISGHRSVSWYQQTPGQGLQFLFEYFSETQRNKGNFPGRFSGRQFSNSRSEMNVSTLELGDSALYLCASSLDGTGDEKLFFGSGTQLSVL.

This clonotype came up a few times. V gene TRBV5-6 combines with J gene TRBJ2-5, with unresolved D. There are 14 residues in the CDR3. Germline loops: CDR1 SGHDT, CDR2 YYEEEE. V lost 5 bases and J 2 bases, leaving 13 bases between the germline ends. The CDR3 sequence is CASSSYPLQETQYF. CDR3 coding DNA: TGTGCCAGCAGTTCATATCCACTACAAGAGACCCAGTACTTC.

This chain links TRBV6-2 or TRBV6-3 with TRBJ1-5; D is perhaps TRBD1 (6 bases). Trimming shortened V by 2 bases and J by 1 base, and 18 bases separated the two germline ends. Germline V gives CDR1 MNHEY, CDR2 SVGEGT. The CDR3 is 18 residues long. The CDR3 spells CASSYQGGSRWSNQPQHF. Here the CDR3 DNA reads TGTGCCAGCAGTTACCAAGGGGGGTCCCGTTGGAGCAATCAGCCCCAGCATTTT.